These T cell receptor beta chains were read from a single sample in a study of T cell responses to AZD1222 COVID-19 vaccine. Using immunoSEQ multiplex PCR, the repertoire was profiled, and TCRdb retains in-frame clones only, with some absent. The repertoire includes around 100,000 clones, less than 95% of them detected once, and 4.8% sits in the top ten. Sequencing used peripheral blood, obtained on day 0 of AZD1222 vaccination. Receptor source: an adult in good health. The CDR3 runs from the conserved cysteine through the conserved F or W. The D gene is left open where the match is weak. Size tells how often a clone was seen (once, few, many) or the class of an expanded clone, and some rows leave it out.

v_call: TRBV6-5
clone_size: -
j_call: TRBJ2-7
d_call: -
cdr3_length: 15
cdr3_aa: CASSYSSGGNYEQYF
cdr3_nt: TGTGCCAGCAGTTACTCATCCGGGGGTAACTACGAGCAGTACTTC

v_call: TRBV5-8
clone_size: few
j_call: TRBJ2-7
d_call: TRBD2
cdr3_length: 14
cdr3_aa: CASSPFSGGYEQYF
cdr3_nt: TGTGCCAGCAGCCCATTTAGCGGGGGCTACGAGCAGTACTTC

v_call: TRBV3-1/TRBV3-2
clone_size: -
j_call: TRBJ1-2
d_call: TRBD1
cdr3_length: 13
cdr3_aa: CASSLGQAGGYTF
cdr3_nt: TGTGCCAGCAGCCTTGGACAGGCCGGGGGCTACACCTTC

v_call: TRBV6-5
clone_size: -
j_call: TRBJ1-2
d_call: TRBD1
cdr3_length: 13
cdr3_aa: CASRRDRVSGYTF
cdr3_nt: TGTGCCAGCAGGCGGGACAGGGTTTCTGGCTACACCTTC

v_call: TRBV14
clone_size: -
j_call: TRBJ2-5
d_call: -
cdr3_length: 13
cdr3_aa: CASSPGLRETQYF
cdr3_nt: TGTGCCAGCAGCCCGGGCCTTCGCGAGACCCAGTACTTC

v_call: TRBV7-3
clone_size: -
j_call: TRBJ1-6
d_call: -
cdr3_length: 13
cdr3_aa: CASSARANSPLHF
cdr3_nt: TGTGCCAGCAGCGCCCGGGCCAATTCACCCCTCCACTTT

v_call: TRBV6-5
clone_size: -
j_call: TRBJ1-1
d_call: TRBD1
cdr3_length: 14
cdr3_aa: CASRGQGLYTEAFF
cdr3_nt: TGTGCCAGCAGGGGACAGGGGTTGTACACTGAAGCTTTCTTT

v_call: TRBV7-3
clone_size: -
j_call: TRBJ1-1
d_call: -
cdr3_length: 19
cdr3_aa: CASSTRHLVGRAMNTEAFF
cdr3_nt: TGTGCCAGCAGCACTAGACATTTGGTGGGGCGAGCCATGAACACTGAAGCTTTCTTT

v_call: TRBV7-6
clone_size: -
j_call: TRBJ1-3
d_call: TRBD1
cdr3_length: 17
cdr3_aa: CASSKNPGTGRENTIYF
cdr3_nt: TGTGCCAGCAGCAAGAATCCCGGGACAGGGAGGGAAAACACCATATATTTT

v_call: TRBV6-2/TRBV6-3
clone_size: -
j_call: TRBJ2-7
d_call: -
cdr3_length: 12
cdr3_aa: CASSYERLSTYF
cdr3_nt: TGTGCCAGCAGTTACGAAAGATTGTCCACTTACTTC

v_call: TRBV2
clone_size: -
j_call: TRBJ2-7
d_call: -
cdr3_length: 13
cdr3_aa: CASSLDAGNEQYF
cdr3_nt: TGTGCCAGCAGTCTGGATGCAGGGAACGAGCAGTACTTC

v_call: TRBV9
clone_size: once
j_call: TRBJ1-4
d_call: TRBD1
cdr3_length: 15
cdr3_aa: CASSTRTGLNEKLFF
cdr3_nt: TGTGCCAGCAGCACCCGGACAGGACTAAATGAAAAACTGTTTTTT

v_call: TRBV5-8
clone_size: once
j_call: TRBJ2-2
d_call: -
cdr3_length: 13
cdr3_aa: CASYTRVAGELFF
cdr3_nt: TGTGCCAGCTATACCAGGGTGGCCGGGGAGCTGTTTTTT